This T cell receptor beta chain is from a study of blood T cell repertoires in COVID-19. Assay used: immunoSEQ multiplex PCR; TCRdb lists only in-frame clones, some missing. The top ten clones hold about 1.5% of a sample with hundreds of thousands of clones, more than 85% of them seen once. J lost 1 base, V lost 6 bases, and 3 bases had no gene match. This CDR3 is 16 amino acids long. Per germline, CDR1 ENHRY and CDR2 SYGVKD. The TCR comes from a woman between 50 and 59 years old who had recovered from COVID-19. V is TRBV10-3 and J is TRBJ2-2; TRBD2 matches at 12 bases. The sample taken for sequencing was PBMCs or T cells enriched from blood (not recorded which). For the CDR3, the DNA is TGTGCCATCAGCCTACTAGCGGGAGGGAACACCGGGGAGCTGTTTTTT. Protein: CAISLLAGGNTGELFF.